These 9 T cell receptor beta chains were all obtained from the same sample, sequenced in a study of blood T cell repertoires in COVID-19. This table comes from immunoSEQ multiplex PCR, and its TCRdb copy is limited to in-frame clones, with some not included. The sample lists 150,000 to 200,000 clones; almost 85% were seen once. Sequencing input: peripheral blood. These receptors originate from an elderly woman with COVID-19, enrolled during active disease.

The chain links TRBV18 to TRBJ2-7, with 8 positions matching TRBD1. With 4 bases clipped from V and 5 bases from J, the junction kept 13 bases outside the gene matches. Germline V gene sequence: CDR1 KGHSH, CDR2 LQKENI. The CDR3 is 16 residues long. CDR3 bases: TGTGCCAGCTCACTGGCCGGGACAGGATTGGGGAACGAGCAGTACTTC. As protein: CASSLAGTGLGNEQYF. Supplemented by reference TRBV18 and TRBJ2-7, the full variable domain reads NAGVMQNPRHLVRRRGQEARLRCSPMKGHSHVYWYRQLPEEGLKFMVYLQKENIIDESGMPKERFSAEFPKEGPSILRIQQVVRGDSAAYFCASSLAGTGLGNEQYFGPGTRLTVT.

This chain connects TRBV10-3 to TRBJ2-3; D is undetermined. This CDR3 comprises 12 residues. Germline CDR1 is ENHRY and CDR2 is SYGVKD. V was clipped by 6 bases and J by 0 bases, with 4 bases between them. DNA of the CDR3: TGTGCCATCAGCCTGAGCACAGATACGCAGTATTTT. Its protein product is CAISLSTDTQYF.

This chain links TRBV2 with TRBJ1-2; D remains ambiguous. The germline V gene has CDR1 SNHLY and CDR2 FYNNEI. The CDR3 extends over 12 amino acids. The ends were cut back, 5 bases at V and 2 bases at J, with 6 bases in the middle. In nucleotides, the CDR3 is TGTGCCAGCAGTTCGGGAAACTATGGCTACACCTTC. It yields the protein CASSSGNYGYTF.

As DNA, the CDR3 is TGTGCCAGCAGCTTACAGGGCGGGGGGTTTGCTTTCTTT. This codes for CASSLQGGGFAFF. V usage is TRBV7-9 and J usage is TRBJ1-1, with a tentative D call TRBD1 (5 bases). Germline lookup yields CDR1 SEHNR and CDR2 FQNEAQ (reference sequence). CDR3 length equals 13 residues. Deletions cut 2 bases from V and 11 bases from J, with 15 bases between.

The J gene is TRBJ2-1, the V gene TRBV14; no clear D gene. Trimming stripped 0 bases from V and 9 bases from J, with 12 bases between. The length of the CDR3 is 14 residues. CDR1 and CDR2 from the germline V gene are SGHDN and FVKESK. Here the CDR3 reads CASSQDATSSEQFF. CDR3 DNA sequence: TGTGCCAGCAGCCAAGATGCAACCTCCAGTGAGCAGTTCTTC.

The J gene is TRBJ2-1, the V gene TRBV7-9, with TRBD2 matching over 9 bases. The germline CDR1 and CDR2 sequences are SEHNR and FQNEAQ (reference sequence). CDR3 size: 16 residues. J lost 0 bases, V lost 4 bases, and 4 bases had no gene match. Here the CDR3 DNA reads TGTGCCAGCAGCTCGCTAGCGGGGAACTCCTACAATGAGCAGTTCTTC. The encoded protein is CASSSLAGNSYNEQFF.

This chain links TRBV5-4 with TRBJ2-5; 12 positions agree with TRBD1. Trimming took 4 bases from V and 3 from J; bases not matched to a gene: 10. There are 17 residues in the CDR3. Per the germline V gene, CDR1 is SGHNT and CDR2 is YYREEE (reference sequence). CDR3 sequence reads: CASSPPGQGAFKETQYF. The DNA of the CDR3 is TGTGCCAGCAGCCCCCCGGGACAGGGGGCATTTAAAGAGACCCAGTACTTC.

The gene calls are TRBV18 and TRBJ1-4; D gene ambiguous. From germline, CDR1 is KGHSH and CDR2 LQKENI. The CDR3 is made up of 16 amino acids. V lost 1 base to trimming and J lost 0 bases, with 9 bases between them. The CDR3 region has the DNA TGTGCCAGCTCACCACGGCATACGACAACTAATGAAAAACTGTTTTTT. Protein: CASSPRHTTTNEKLFF.

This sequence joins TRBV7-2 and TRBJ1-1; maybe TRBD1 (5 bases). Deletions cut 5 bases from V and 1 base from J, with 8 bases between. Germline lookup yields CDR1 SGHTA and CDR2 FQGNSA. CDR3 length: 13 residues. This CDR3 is CASSKQENTEAFF. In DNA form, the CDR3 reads TGTGCCAGCAGCAAACAGGAGAACACTGAAGCTTTCTTT.